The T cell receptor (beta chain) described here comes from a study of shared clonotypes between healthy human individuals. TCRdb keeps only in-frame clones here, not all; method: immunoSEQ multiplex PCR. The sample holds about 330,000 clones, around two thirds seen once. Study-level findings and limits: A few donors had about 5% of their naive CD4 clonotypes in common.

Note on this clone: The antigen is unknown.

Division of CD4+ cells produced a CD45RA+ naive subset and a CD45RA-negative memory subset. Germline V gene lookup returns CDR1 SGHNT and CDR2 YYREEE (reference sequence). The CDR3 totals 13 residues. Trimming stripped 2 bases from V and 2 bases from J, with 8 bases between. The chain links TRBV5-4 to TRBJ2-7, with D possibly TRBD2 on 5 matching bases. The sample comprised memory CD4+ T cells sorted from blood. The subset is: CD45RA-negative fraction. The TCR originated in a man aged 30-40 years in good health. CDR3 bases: TGTGCCAGCAGCTTCCCGACTACCTACGAGCAGTACTTC. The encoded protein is CASSFPTTYEQYF.